Reported below is one T cell receptor (beta chain). Its target is unknown. PCR was performed using 60 Vbeta and 13 Jbeta primers. Profiled with immunoSEQ multiplex PCR; TCRdb holds only in-frame clones, not every one. Of about 55,000 clones listed, about three quarters are singletons. This entry belongs to a study of cytomegalovirus exposure and HLA in healthy donors. Study in general: Early release data held some 80 million unique TCRs from HLA-typed donors.

Study-level points and caveats: CMV serostatus stood as the only immune exposure information on hand. Earlier findings revealed that most TCR beta V segments proved productive either about 90% or about 30% of the time.

V was shortened by 5 bases and J by 5 bases, with 10 bases between the two germline ends. The CDR3 is 13 residues long. CDR1 is SGHAT, CDR2 FQNNGV, per germline. The chain couples TRBV11-2 to TRBJ1-3; D is possibly TRBD1 (5 bases). Source material: PBMCs. This TCR came from a female donor in good health and CMV-seronegative. The CDR3 sequence: CASSVAGRNTIYF. The CDR3 DNA sequence: TGTGCCAGCAGCGTCGCAGGGAGAAACACCATATATTTT.